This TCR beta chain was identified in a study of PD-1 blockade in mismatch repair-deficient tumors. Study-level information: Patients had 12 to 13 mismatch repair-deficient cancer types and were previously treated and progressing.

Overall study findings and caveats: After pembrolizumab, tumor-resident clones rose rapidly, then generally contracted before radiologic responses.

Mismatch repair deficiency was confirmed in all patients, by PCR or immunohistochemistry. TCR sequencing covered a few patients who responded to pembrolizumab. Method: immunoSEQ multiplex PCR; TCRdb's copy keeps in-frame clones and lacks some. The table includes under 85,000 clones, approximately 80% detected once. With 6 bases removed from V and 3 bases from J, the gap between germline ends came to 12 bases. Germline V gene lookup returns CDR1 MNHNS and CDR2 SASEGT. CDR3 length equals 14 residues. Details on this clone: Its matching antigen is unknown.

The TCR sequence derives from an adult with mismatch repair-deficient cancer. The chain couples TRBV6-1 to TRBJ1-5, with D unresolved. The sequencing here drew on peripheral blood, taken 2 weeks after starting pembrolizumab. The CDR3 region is CASRHVGNNQPQHF. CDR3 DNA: TGTGCCAGCAGACACGTAGGAAACAATCAGCCCCAGCATTTT.